The rows below give T cell receptor beta chains drawn from one sample of a study of blood T cell repertoires in COVID-19. TCRdb's table, derived via immunoSEQ multiplex PCR, lists solely in-frame clones and lacks some. The table has about 270,000 clones, around 87% seen once. The sample consisted of PBMCs or T cells enriched from blood (not recorded which). These receptors were obtained from a woman in her late teens or twenties who had recovered from COVID-19. The CDR3 runs from the conserved cysteine through the conserved F or W. A D gene is named only where the DNA matches it firmly. Only part of the rows carry a size: once, few, many, or a class if the clone is expanded.

>TRBD2|TRBV7-8|-|TRBJ2-1
CASSLILAAPYNEQFF
TGTGCCAGCAGCTTAATTCTAGCGGCTCCTTACAATGAGCAGTTCTTC
>TRBD1|TRBV9|-|TRBJ1-1
CASRGGGQGNTEAFF
TGTGCCAGCAGAGGTGGGGGACAGGGGAACACTGAAGCTTTCTTT
>-|TRBV6-5|-|TRBJ1-2
CASSWPAEGVYGYTF
TGTGCCAGCAGTTGGCCAGCCGAAGGGGTCTATGGCTACACCTTC
>-|TRBV20-1|-|TRBJ2-3
CSASIQGADTQYF
TGCAGTGCTAGTATACAGGGAGCAGATACGCAGTATTTT
>-|TRBV4-2|-|TRBJ2-4
CASSLQGPQNIQYF
TGTGCCAGCAGCCTTCAGGGGCCCCAAAACATTCAGTACTTC
>-|TRBV5-5|-|TRBJ2-2
CASSSFGGPNTGELFF
TGTGCCAGCAGCTCCTTTGGCGGCCCGAACACCGGGGAGCTGTTTTTT
>-|TRBV4-1|-|TRBJ1-5
CASSHPYGDMGPQHF
TGCGCCAGCAGCCATCCCTACGGGGATATGGGGCCCCAGCATTTT
>TRBD2|TRBV2|-|TRBJ2-3
CASRDLLAGTLTQYF
TGTGCCAGCAGGGACCTACTAGCGGGGACACTTACGCAGTATTTT
>-|TRBV24-1|-|TRBJ2-3
CATSGAQQGPIDTQYF
TGTGCCACCAGTGGGGCCCAGCAGGGCCCTATAGATACGCAGTATTTT
>-|TRBV6-5|-|TRBJ2-7
CASRDWLFEQYF
TGTGCCAGCCGGGACTGGCTCTTTGAGCAGTACTTC
>-|TRBV6-2/TRBV6-3|-|TRBJ2-7
CASSLTGLYEQYF
TGTGCCAGCAGCTTGACTGGACTCTACGAGCAGTACTTC
>-|TRBV6-5|-|TRBJ1-6
CASSYSGQNNSPLHF
TGTGCCAGCAGTTACTCGGGACAAAATAATTCACCCCTCCACTTT
>TRBD1|TRBV5-1|-|TRBJ2-1
CASSTRTGISNEQFF
TGCGCCAGCAGCACCAGGACAGGGATAAGCAATGAGCAGTTCTTC
>TRBD1|TRBV15|-|TRBJ1-3
CATSRDQHRGNTIYF
TGTGCCACCAGCAGAGATCAGCACAGGGGGAACACCATATATTTT
>-|TRBV11-3|-|TRBJ2-2
CASSSRSESVEKLFF
TGTGCCAGCAGCTCAAGGAGCGAATCAGTTGAGAAGCTGTTTTTT
>-|TRBV4-1|-|TRBJ1-1
CASSQDPGGPEAFF
TGCGCCAGCAGCCAAGATCCTGGAGGGCCTGAAGCTTTCTTT
>-|TRBV20-1|-|TRBJ2-7
CSASTARGFYEQYF
TGCAGTGCTAGTACGGCTAGAGGGTTTTACGAGCAGTACTTC
>-|TRBV9|-|TRBJ2-3
CASSGDQRRTRADTQYF
TGTGCCAGCAGCGGAGATCAGCGGCGAACTAGGGCAGATACGCAGTATTTT
>TRBD1|TRBV2|-|TRBJ2-5
CASNGQGVGETQYF
TGTGCCTCGAACGGGCAGGGGGTAGGGGAGACCCAGTACTTC
>-|TRBV5-6|few|TRBJ1-4
CASSLYGLGEKLFF
TGTGCCAGCAGCTTGTACGGGTTAGGAGAAAAACTGTTTTTT
>-|TRBV2|-|TRBJ2-7
CASDKIQENEQYF
TGTGCCAGCGATAAAATCCAGGAAAACGAGCAGTACTTC
>-|TRBV5-1|-|TRBJ1-4
CASSLEAGVEKLFF
TGCGCCAGCAGCTTGGAGGCAGGGGTGGAAAAACTGTTTTTT
>-|TRBV19|-|TRBJ2-7
CASSPGYEQYF
TGTGCCAGTAGTCCAGGGTACGAGCAGTACTTC
>TRBD2|TRBV4-1|few|TRBJ2-7
CASSQTIAGALSYEQYF
TGCGCCAGCAGCCAAACGATAGCGGGGGCTTTGTCCTACGAGCAGTACTTC
>TRBD1|TRBV19|-|TRBJ1-5
CASSMGTVSNQPQHF
TGTGCCAGTAGTATGGGGACAGTAAGCAATCAGCCCCAGCATTTT
>-|TRBV28|-|TRBJ2-1
CASSSRDLAHSYNEQFF
TGTGCCAGCAGTTCTCGCGACCTAGCGCACTCCTACAATGAGCAGTTCTTC
>TRBD1|TRBV24-1|-|TRBJ2-7
CATSDTGDRRCSYEQYF
TGTGCCACCAGTGACACAGGGGACCGACGGTGTTCCTACGAGCAGTACTTC
>-|TRBV9|-|TRBJ2-7
CASSVGSGTYEQYF
TGTGCCAGCAGCGTAGGTTCAGGCACCTACGAGCAGTACTTC
>TRBD1|TRBV6-5|once|TRBJ1-6
CASNPFGTASPLHF
TGTGCCAGCAACCCGTTCGGGACAGCCTCACCCCTCCACTTT
>-|TRBV4-1|once|TRBJ1-5
CASSRRRGGGNQPQHF
TGCGCCAGCAGCCGGAGGAGAGGGGGGGGCAATCAGCCCCAGCATTTT
>-|TRBV28|-|TRBJ1-5
CASRRGGPSNQPQHF
TGTGCCAGCAGGCGAGGAGGGCCTAGCAATCAGCCCCAGCATTTT
>TRBD1|TRBV5-8|-|TRBJ2-7
CASSLDRGYEQYF
TGTGCCAGCAGCTTGGACAGGGGGTACGAGCAGTACTTC
>-|TRBV6-5|few|TRBJ1-2
CASGRRNYGYTF
TGTGCCAGCGGCAGGAGGAACTATGGCTACACCTTC
>-|TRBV12-3/TRBV12-4|-|TRBJ2-7
CASSPDSYEQYF
TGTGCCAGCAGCCCGGACAGCTACGAGCAGTACTTC
>TRBD1|TRBV6-6|-|TRBJ2-2
CASSPKPIGTAVFGELFF
TGTGCCAGCAGTCCGAAACCAATCGGGACAGCCGTGTTCGGGGAGCTGTTTTTT
>-|TRBV20-1|-|TRBJ1-2
CSTSITYGYTF
TGCAGTACATCGATTACGTATGGCTACACCTTC
>TRBD1|TRBV2|-|TRBJ1-1
CASKSQDRYTEAFF
TGTGCCAGCAAAAGCCAGGACAGGTACACTGAAGCTTTCTTT
>-|TRBV5-6|-|TRBJ1-3
CASSRETGTIVNTIYF
TGTGCCAGCAGCCGGGAAACGGGGACAATAGTGAACACCATATATTTT
>-|TRBV18|once|TRBJ2-5
CASSLYQEETQYF
TGTGCCAGCTCACTATACCAAGAGGAGACCCAGTACTTC
>-|TRBV15|-|TRBJ1-4
CATSRVRGGNEKLFF
TGTGCCACCAGCAGAGTCAGGGGTGGGAATGAAAAACTGTTTTTT
>-|TRBV5-3|-|TRBJ1-6
CARSLDRNSPLHF
TGTGCCAGAAGCTTAGACAGAAATTCACCCCTCCACTTT
>-|TRBV29-1|-|TRBJ1-4
CSVYREKLFF
TGCAGCGTTTACAGAGAAAAACTGTTTTTT
>-|TRBV21-1|-|TRBJ2-7
CASSPQGISEQYF
TGTGCCAGCAGCCCCCAGGGGATATCCGAGCAGTACTTC
>-|TRBV29-1|-|TRBJ2-1
CSASGVNEQFF
TGCAGCGCGTCAGGGGTGAATGAGCAGTTCTTC
>-|TRBV24-1|-|TRBJ2-3
CATGDTTDTQYF
TGTGCCACCGGGGACACCACAGATACGCAGTATTTT
>-|TRBV5-1|-|TRBJ1-6
CASSLGEFNSPLHF
TGCGCCAGCAGCTTAGGAGAATTTAATTCACCCCTCCACTTT
>TRBD2|TRBV4-1|-|TRBJ2-5
CASSRAGGLEETQYF
TGCGCCAGCAGCCGCGCGGGGGGGTTAGAAGAGACCCAGTACTTC
>-|TRBV19|-|TRBJ1-1
CASSYGGTEAFF
TGTGCCAGCTCTTATGGAGGCACTGAAGCTTTCTTT
>-|TRBV7-8|-|TRBJ1-5
CASSLNSAGRGQPQHF
TGTGCCAGCAGCTTAAATTCAGCGGGGCGAGGGCAGCCCCAGCATTTT
>TRBD2|TRBV11-2|-|TRBJ2-1
CASSLAGGFNNEQFF
TGTGCCAGCAGCTTAGCGGGGGGGTTTAACAATGAGCAGTTCTTC
>TRBD1|TRBV7-9|-|TRBJ1-2
CASSVTGLYSGYTF
TGTGCCAGCAGCGTGACAGGGCTCTATAGTGGCTACACCTTC